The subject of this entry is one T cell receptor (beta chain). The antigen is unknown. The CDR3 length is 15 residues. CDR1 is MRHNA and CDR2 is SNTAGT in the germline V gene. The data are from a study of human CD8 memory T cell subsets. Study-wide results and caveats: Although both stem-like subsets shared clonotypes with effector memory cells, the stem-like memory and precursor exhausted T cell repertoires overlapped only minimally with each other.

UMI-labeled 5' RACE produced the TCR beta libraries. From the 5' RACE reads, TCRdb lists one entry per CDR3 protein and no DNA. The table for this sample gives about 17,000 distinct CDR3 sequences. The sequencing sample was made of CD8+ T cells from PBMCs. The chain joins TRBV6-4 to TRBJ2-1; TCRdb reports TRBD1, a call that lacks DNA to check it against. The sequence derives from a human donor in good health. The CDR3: CASSADRGGGNEQFF.